The entry below describes one T cell receptor beta chain. It lacks a known antigen. Per-nucleotide qualities are absent, and no much larger clonotype sits a single base away. This sample was included in a study of response to subunit inactivated influenza vaccine (dated by TCRdb to 2016 to 2019). The study in broad terms: Deep quantitative T cell receptor repertoire profiling was used in the study to track responses to a trivalent subunit inactivated influenza vaccine.

To prepare the library, RT-PCR was applied. Instrument used: Illumina HiSeq 2500. The public reads were reprocessed in TCRdb via fastp at Q25 and MiXCR, keeping in-frame beta chains. Rows are combined by CDR3 protein, so each entry shows the most common genes and DNA. The sample yields just over 300,000 distinct CDR3 sequences; roughly a fifth were counted once. The ten largest clones add up to approximately 10% of the sample. The CDR1 and CDR2 encoded by the germline V gene are MNHNS and SASEGT. The CDR3 contains 15 residues, cysteine and phenylalanine counted. The CDR3 DNA has 45 bases and is translated from base 1. V trim: 6 bases; J trim: 6 bases; unmatched bases: 11. The paper as a whole reports these results and caveats: It was suggested by the authors that each seasonal influenza vaccination may recruit only a limited number of new T cells.

Recombination connected TRBV6-1 to TRBJ1-2, with 9 central nucleotides matching TRBD1. The TCR originated in a man aged 50-75 years who received an inactivated influenza vaccine. Donor details come from another sample of the same person, matched by shared clones. The specimen was PBMCs from blood, collected approximately 20 months after vaccination. Here the CDR3 is given as CASRKTGGAKNGYTF. The DNA sequence follows: TGTGCCAGCAGAAAAACAGGGGGCGCAAAGAATGGCTACACCTTC.